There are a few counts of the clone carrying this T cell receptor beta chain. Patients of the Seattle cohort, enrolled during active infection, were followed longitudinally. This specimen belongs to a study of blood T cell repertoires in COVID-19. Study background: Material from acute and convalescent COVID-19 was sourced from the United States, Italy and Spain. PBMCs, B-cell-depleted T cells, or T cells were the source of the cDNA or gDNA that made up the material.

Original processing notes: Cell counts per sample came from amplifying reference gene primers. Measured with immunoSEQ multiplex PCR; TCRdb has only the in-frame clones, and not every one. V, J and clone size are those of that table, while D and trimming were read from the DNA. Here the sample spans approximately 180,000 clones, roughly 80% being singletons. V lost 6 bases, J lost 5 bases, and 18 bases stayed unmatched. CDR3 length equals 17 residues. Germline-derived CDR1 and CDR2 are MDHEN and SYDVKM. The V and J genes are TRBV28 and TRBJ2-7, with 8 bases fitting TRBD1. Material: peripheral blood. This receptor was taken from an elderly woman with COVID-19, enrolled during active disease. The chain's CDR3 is CASSAGQGRRGAHEQYF. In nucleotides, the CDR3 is TGTGCCAGCAGCGCCGGACAGGGAAGGCGTGGGGCCCACGAGCAGTACTTC.